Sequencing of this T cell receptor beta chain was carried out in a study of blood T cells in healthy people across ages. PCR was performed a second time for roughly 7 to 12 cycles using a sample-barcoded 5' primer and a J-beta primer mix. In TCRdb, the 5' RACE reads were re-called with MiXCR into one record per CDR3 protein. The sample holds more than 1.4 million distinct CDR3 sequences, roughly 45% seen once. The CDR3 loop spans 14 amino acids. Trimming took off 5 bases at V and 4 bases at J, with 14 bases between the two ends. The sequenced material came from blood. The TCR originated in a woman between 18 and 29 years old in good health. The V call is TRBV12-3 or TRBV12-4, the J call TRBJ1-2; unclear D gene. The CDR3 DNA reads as TGTGCCAGCAGTGTAGGGTCGATTAGCTATGGCTACACCTTC. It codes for CASSVGSISYGYTF.